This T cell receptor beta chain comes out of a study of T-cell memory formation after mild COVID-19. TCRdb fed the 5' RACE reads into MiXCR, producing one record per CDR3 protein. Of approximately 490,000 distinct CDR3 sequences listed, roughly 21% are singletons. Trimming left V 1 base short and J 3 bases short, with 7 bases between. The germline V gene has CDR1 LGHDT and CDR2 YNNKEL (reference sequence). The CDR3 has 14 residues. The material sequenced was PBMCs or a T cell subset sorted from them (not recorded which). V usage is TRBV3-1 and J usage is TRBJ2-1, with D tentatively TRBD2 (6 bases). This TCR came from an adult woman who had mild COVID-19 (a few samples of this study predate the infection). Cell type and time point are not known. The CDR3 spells CASSQVSGYNEQFF. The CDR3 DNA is TGTGCCAGCAGCCAAGTTAGCGGCTACAATGAGCAGTTCTTC.